This T cell receptor beta chain was recovered during a study of shared clonotypes between healthy human individuals (dated by TCRdb to about 2020). Notes on the research overall: The cohort comprised two women and a few men aged 18 to 49 years. Between about 0.94 and 8.9 billion PBMCs per donor were obtained by leukapheresis. For each donor, CD4 naive and CD4 memory were each run on three plates, CD8 naive on two plates, and CD8 memory on one plate. To increase sequencing depth and limit assay-specific biases, TCR repertoire library preparation and sequencing were carried out by different laboratories using diverse techniques. To estimate repertoire size and how much clonotypes are shared between individuals, the study performed deep sequencing of blood TCR repertoires from five healthy adults. What the research found in general, with its limitations: When a few donors were compared, the shared fraction of clonotypes was about 5.5% for naive CD4, about 4% for naive CD8, more than 2% for memory CD4, and 0.4% for memory CD8. Larger estimated clonotype richness was generally found for naive subsets than for memory subsets. Sampling was limited to blood, and TCR repertoires in tissue likely differ from TCR repertoires in blood. Even with the large sequencing depth, rarefaction of the sorted-subset datasets indicated that sequencing was incomplete. The small number of donors limited the genetic and exposure-history diversity represented. Clonotypes shared by all four sorted-subset donors showed higher generation probabilities than non-shared clonotypes. Pairwise subsampling led to the expectation that sequencing depth would affect the degree of clonotype sharing among donors.

The germline V gene provides CDR1 SGHTA and CDR2 FQGNSA. V loses 0 bases, J loses 8 bases, and the germline ends lie 25 bases apart. There are 19 amino acids in the CDR3, from cysteine to phenylalanine inclusive. Left in the record is the CDR3 DNA by itself, 57 bases read in frame from the first base. For this clone: Its antigen specificity is not known. No base-level quality is on record; no much larger clone is a single base apart.

The donors were healthy, HIV-negative adults who had no recently reported acute infections or vaccinations. All donors were Caucasian adults living in Nashville, Tennessee, USA. CD8 memory samples consisted of magnetically selected CD45RO+ cells combined with CCR7-negative CD45RA+ effector memory (TemRA) cells. Blood was obtained by leukapheresis, after which PBMCs were separated by Ficoll-Histopaque density gradient centrifugation and cryopreserved in liquid nitrogen vapor phase. Purity and quantity of every magnetically sorted T cell population were checked by analytical flow cytometry. From each sorted fraction, genomic DNA was isolated and quantified by UV absorbance on a Nanodrop 2000c. Using the deep immunoSEQ assay, multiplex PCR amplified TCR CDR3 regions from genomic DNA. Extracted genomic DNA from each cell subset was spread evenly across all wells of several immunoSEQ 96-well plates, with each plate serving as a replicate. For sorted subsets, each replicate PCR was loaded with about 0.2 ug genomic DNA, equivalent to about 33,000 T cell genomes. Purified libraries were measured with a Qubit 3.0 fluorometer, size-checked on a Bioanalyzer 2100, and measured again with the KAPA Library Quantification kit. Every immunoSEQ 96-well plate was sequenced on a dedicated single-read 150-cycle Illumina NextSeq 550 flow cell. From the authors' description of their analysis: Because the immunoSEQ output included only junctional sequences and no quality scores, the filtering could not be the same as the filtering used for full-length reads. To assign V/J genes and CDR3, sequences were annotated against IMGT germline references using PyIR, a Python wrapper for IgBLAST v1.9. Reads with weak V/J assignments (E-value above 1e-6), missing CDR3, stop codons, out-of-frame junctions, or ambiguous translated residues were removed. A V3J clonotype was defined by an identical inferred V gene, J gene, and CDR3 amino acid sequence. Percentage overlap between repertoires was calculated by dividing the number of shared unique clonotypes by the size of the smaller repertoire. RTK rarefaction, the Chao1 estimator, and Recon v2.1 estimates of unobserved clonotypes were used to assess repertoire richness. Generation probabilities for all TCRbeta clonotypes obtained by the gDNA method from a handful of donors were computed using OLGA. TCRdb carries this immuneACCESS record with in-frame sequences only. Its versions omit some clonotypes, under half of them owing to an unresolved V gene in the studies checked, with the rest unexplained. The DNA was the basis for D and trimming; V, J and clone size are from that table. Within this sample are fewer than 850,000 clones, with 90% of them counted one time only. The ten largest clones capture 34% of the sample.

The clonotype was recovered from a man aged 18 to 29 in good health. Some clones in this sample may be carry-over from other donors' samples. Sequencing used memory CD8+ T cells from PBMCs. The cell subset or site label for this specimen denotes: CD45RO+ cells pooled with CCR7-negative TemRA cells. The chain employs TRBV7-2 and TRBJ1-4; possibly the D gene is TRBD1, per 5 matching bases. CDR3 sequence: CASSLAMGQGLAPREKLFF. At the DNA level, the sequence is TGTGCCAGCAGCTTAGCGATGGGCCAGGGTTTGGCCCCAAGGGAAAAACTGTTTTTT.